The TCR beta chain under discussion was sequenced for a study of monozygotic twins with inflammatory bowel disease. Study conclusions and caveats: With inverse Simpson as the measure, TCRbeta diversity was lower in IBD patients than in healthy co-twins.

Germline V gene sequence: CDR1 SGHTA, CDR2 FQGNSA. The CDR3 runs 13 residues. In regard to this clonotype: The antigen is not known.

Nested amplification of TCRalpha and TCRbeta cDNA involved two PCRs of around 15 and 9 cycles. TCRdb reworked the 5' RACE reads into one entry per CDR3 protein, no DNA. The table lists over 110,000 distinct CDR3 sequences. The rearrangement uses TRBV7-2 and TRBJ2-7; TCRdb returns TRBD1, unconfirmable since there is no DNA. The clonotype originates from a human donor with ulcerative colitis or Crohn's disease, or a healthy co-twin of an affected twin (not recorded which). Sample: blood. The CDR3 sequence is CASSTTVSYEQYF.